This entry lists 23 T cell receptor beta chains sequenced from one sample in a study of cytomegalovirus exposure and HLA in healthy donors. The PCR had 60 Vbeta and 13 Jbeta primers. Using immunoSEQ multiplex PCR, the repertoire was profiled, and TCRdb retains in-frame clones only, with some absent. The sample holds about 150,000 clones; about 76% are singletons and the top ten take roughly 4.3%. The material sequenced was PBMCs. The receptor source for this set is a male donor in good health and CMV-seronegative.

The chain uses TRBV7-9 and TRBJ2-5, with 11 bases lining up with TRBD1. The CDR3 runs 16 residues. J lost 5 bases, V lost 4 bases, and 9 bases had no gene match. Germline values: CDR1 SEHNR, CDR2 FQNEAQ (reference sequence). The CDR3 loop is CASSSLPGQGDETQYF. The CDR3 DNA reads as TGTGCCAGCAGCTCACTCCCGGGACAGGGGGACGAGACCCAGTACTTC.

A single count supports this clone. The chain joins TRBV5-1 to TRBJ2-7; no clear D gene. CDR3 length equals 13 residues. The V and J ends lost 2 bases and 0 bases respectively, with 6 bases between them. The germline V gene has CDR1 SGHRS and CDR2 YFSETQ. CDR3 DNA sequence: TGCGCCAGCAGCTTCACTGTCTCCTACGAGCAGTACTTC. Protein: CASSFTVSYEQYF. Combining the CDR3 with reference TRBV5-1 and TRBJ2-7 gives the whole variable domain KAGVTQTPRYLIKTRGQQVTLSCSPISGHRSVSWYQQTPGQGLQFLFEYFSETQRNKGNFPGRFSGRQFSNSRSEMNVSTLELGDSALYLCASSFTVSYEQYFGPGTRLTVT.

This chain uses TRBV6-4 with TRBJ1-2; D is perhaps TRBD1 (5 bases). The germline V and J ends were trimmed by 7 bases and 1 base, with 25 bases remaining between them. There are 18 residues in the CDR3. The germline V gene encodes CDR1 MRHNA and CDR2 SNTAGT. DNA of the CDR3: TGTGCCAGCATCCTAAGTTCAGGGTATCTCTCGTTTAACTATGGCTACACCTTC. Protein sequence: CASILSSGYLSFNYGYTF.

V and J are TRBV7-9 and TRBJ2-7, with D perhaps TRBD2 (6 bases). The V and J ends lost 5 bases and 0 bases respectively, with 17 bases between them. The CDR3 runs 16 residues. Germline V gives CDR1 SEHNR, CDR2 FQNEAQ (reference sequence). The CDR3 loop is CASSPPGGASSYEQYF. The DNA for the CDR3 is TGTGCCAGCAGCCCTCCGGGCGGGGCGAGCTCCTACGAGCAGTACTTC.

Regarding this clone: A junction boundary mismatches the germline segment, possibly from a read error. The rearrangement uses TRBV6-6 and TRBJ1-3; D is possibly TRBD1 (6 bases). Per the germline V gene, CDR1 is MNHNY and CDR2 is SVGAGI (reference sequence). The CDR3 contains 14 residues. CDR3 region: CASFRQGLGDTIYF. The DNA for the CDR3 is TGTGCCAGCTTCCGCCAGGGGCTTGGAGACACCATATATTTT.

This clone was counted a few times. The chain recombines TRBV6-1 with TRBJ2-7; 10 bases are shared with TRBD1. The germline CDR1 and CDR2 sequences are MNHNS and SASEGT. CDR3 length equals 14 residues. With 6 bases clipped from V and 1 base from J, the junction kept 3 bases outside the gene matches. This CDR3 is CASSRTGGSYEQYF. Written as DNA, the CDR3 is TGTGCCAGCAGCCGGACAGGGGGATCCTACGAGCAGTACTTC.

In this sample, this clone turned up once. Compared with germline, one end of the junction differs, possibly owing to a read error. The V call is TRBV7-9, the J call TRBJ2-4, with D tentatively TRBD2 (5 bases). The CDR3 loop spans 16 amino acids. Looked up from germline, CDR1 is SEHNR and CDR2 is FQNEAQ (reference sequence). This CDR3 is CASSLGITLAKNSQYF. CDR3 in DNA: TGTGCCAGCAGCTTAGGGATTACTCTAGCCAAAAACAGTCAGTACTTC. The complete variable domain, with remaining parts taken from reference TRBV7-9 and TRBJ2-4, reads DTGVSQNPRHKITKRGQNVTFRCDPISEHNRLYWYRQTLGQGPEFLTYFQNEAQLEKSRLLSDRFSAERPKGSFSTLEIQRTEQGDSAMYLCASSLGITLAKNSQYFGAGTRLSVL.

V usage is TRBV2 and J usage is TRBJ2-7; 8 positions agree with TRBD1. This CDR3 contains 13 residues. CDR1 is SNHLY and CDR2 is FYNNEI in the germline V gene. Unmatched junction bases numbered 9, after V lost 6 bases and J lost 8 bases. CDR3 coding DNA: TGTGCCAGCAGGGGACAGGAGGTTGCGAAGCAGTACTTC. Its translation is CASRGQEVAKQYF. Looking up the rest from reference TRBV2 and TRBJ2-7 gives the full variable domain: EPEVTQTPSHQVTQMGQEVILRCVPISNHLYFYWYRQILGQKVEFLVSFYNNEISEKSEIFDDQFSVERPDGSNFTLKIRSTKLEDSAMYFCASRGQEVAKQYFGPGTRLTVT.

The CDR3 loop is CASSLTGNRELFF. In nucleotides, the CDR3 is TGTGCCAGCAGCTTGACAGGCAACCGGGAGCTGTTTTTT. This chain joins TRBV5-6 and TRBJ2-2, with D possibly TRBD1 on 5 matching bases. The CDR3 totals 13 residues. V was shortened by 1 base and J by 9 bases, with 10 bases between the two germline ends. CDR1 SGHDT and CDR2 YYEEEE come from the germline V gene.

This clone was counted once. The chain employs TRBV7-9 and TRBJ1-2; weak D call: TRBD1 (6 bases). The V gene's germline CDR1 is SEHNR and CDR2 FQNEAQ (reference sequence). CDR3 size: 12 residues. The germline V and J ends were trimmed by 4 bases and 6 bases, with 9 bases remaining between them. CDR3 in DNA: TGTGCCAGCAGCTGGGGGCCGGATGGCTACACCTTC. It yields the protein CASSWGPDGYTF.

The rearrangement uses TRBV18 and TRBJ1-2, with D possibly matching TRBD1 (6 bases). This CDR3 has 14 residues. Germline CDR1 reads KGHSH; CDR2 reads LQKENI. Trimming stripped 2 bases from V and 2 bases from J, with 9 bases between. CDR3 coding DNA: TGTGCCAGCTCACCATCAACAGGGAACTATGGCTACACCTTC. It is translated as CASSPSTGNYGYTF.

The CDR3 DNA is TGCGCCAGCAGCTACGGCTCCTACGAGCAGTACTTC. Translation gives CASSYGSYEQYF. The chain carries TRBV5-1 and TRBJ2-7; no definite D call. Germline CDR1 SGHRS, CDR2 YFSETQ. V lost 3 bases and J lost 0, with 4 bases in between. This CDR3 spans 12 amino acids.

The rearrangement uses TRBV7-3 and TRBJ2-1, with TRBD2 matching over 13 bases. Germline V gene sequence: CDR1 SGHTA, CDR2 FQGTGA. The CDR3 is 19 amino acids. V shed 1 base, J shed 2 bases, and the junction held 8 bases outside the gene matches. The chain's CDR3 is CASSLKPTSGGPPYNEQFF. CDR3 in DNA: TGTGCCAGCAGCTTAAAACCGACTAGCGGGGGGCCTCCCTACAATGAGCAGTTCTTC.

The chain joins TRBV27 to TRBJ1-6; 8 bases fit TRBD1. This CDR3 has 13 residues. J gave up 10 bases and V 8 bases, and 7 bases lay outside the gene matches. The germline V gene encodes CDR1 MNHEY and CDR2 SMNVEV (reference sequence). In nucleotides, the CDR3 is TGTGCCAGCCTGGACAGGGTTGGATCACCCCTCCACTTT. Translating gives CASLDRVGSPLHF.

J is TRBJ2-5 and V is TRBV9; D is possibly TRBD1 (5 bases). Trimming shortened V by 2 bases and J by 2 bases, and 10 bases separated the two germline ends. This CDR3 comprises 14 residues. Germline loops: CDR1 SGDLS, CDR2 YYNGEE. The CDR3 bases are TGTGCCAGCAGCGTTAGGGGCGAACAAGAGACCCAGTACTTC. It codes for CASSVRGEQETQYF.

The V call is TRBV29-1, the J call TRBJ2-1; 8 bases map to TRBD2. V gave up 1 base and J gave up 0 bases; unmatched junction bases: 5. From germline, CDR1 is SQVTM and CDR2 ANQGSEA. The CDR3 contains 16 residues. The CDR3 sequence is CSVEAGGPLSYNEQFF. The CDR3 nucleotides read TGCAGCGTTGAAGCGGGAGGGCCCCTCTCCTACAATGAGCAGTTCTTC.

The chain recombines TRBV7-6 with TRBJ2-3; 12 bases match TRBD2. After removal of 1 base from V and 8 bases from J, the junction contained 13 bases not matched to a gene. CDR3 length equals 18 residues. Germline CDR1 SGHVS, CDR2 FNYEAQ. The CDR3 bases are TGTGCCAGCAGCTTAGTTCTAGCGGGAGGGCAACCCGGCGGTACGCAGTATTTT. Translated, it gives CASSLVLAGGQPGGTQYF.

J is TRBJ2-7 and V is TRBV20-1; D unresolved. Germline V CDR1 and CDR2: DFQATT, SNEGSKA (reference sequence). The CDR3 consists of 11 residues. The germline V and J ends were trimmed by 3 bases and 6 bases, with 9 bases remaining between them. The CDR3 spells CSASSFGEQYF. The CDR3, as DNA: TGCAGTGCTAGTAGTTTCGGCGAGCAGTACTTC.

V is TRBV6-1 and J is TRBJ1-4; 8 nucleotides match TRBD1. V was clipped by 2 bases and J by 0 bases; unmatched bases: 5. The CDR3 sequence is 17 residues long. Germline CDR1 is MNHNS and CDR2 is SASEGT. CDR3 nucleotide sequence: TGTGCCAGCAGTGAAATACCAGGGGGCGCAACTAATGAAAAACTGTTTTTT. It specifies CASSEIPGGATNEKLFF.

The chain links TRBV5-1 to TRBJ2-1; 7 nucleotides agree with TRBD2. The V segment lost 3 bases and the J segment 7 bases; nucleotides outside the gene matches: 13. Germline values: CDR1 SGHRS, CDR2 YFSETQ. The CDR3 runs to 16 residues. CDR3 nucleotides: TGCGCCAGCAGCTACGCCGGGACTACCCGCGGTAATGAGCAGTTCTTC. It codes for CASSYAGTTRGNEQFF. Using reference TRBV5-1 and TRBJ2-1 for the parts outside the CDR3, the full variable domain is KAGVTQTPRYLIKTRGQQVTLSCSPISGHRSVSWYQQTPGQGLQFLFEYFSETQRNKGNFPGRFSGRQFSNSRSEMNVSTLELGDSALYLCASSYAGTTRGNEQFFGPGTRLTVL.

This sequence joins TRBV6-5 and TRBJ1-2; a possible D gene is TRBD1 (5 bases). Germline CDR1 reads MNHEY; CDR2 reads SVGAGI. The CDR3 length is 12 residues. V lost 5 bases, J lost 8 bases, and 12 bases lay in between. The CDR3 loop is CASSVAGGGYTF. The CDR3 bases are TGTGCCAGCAGTGTGGCCGGGGGGGGCTACACCTTC.

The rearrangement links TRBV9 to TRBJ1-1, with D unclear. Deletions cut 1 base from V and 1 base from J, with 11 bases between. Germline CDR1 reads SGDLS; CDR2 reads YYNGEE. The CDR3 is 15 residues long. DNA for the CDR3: TGTGCCAGCAGCGTAAGATCGACAAAGAACACTGAAGCTTTCTTT. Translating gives CASSVRSTKNTEAFF. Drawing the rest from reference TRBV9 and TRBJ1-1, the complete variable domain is DSGVTQTPKHLITATGQRVTLRCSPRSGDLSVYWYQQSLDQGLQFLIQYYNGEERAKGNILERFSAQQFPDLHSELNLSSLELGDSALYFCASSVRSTKNTEAFFGQGTRLTVV.

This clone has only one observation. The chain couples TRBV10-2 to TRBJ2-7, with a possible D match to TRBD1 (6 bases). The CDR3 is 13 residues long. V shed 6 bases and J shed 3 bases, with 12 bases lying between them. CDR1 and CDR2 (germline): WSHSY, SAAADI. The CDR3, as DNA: TGCGCCAGCAGGGAACAGGGCTTCTACGAGCAGTACTTC. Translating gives CASREQGFYEQYF.